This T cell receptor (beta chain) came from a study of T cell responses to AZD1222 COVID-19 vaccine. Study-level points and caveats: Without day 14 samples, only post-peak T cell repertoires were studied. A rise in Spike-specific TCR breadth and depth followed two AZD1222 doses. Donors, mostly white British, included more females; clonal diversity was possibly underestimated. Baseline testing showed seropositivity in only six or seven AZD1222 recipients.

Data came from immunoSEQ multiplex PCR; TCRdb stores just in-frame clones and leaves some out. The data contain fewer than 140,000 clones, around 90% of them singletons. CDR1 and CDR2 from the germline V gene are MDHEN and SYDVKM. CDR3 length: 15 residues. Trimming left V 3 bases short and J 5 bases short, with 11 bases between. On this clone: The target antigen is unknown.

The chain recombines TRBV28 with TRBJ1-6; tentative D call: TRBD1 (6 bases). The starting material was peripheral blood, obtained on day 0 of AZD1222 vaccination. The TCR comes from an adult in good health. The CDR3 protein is CASSFLDRNNSPLHF. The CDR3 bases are TGTGCCAGCAGTTTTCTGGACAGAAATAATTCACCCCTCCACTTT.